Here is one TCR beta chain with its context. The data belong to a study of cytomegalovirus exposure and HLA in healthy donors. Donors consisted of healthy bone marrow donors. Germline trimming cut 6 bases from V and 2 bases from J; bases unmatched to any gene: 5. CDR1 is SNHLY, CDR2 FYNNEI, per germline. This CDR3 comprises 15 residues. PCR used 60 Vbeta primers and 13 Jbeta primers. TCRdb's table, derived via immunoSEQ multiplex PCR, lists solely in-frame clones and lacks some. The repertoire has some 150,000 clones, approximately 77% of them found once; the top ten carry approximately 1.4%. The specimen sequenced was PBMCs. This receptor was taken from a woman aged 40 to 50 in good health and CMV-seronegative. The rearrangement joins TRBV2 to TRBJ2-3, with 10 bases that match TRBD1. The CDR3 DNA reads as TGTGCCAGCAGGGGACAGGGGACGATCACAGATACGCAGTATTTT. It specifies CASRGQGTITDTQYF.